The T cell receptor (beta chain) under discussion was sequenced for a study of identifying expanded T cells in peripheral blood. General study results and limits: Roughly 1.1 clones differed between technical replicates, versus about 15 and 19 over time. Across healthy donors, higher total template counts meant significantly greater roughly two-week count variance.

Produced via immunoSEQ multiplex PCR; TCRdb's table is partial and in-frame only. Of 55,000 to 60,000 clones listed, 89% are singletons. During the collection period, no donor immune events like infections were recorded. A note on this clone: Its target is not known.

V was pared by 4 bases and J by 2 bases, with 4 bases of the junction left unmatched. Germline V gene lookup returns CDR1 SNHLY and CDR2 FYNNEI. The CDR3 length is 14 residues. The clonotype originates from a person aged 18-70 years in good health. Input material: blood. The chain is built from TRBV2 and TRBJ1-1; 7 nucleotides line up with TRBD1. This CDR3 reads CASSVQGLNTEAFF. CDR3 in DNA: TGTGCCAGCAGTGTACAGGGGCTAAACACTGAAGCTTTCTTT.